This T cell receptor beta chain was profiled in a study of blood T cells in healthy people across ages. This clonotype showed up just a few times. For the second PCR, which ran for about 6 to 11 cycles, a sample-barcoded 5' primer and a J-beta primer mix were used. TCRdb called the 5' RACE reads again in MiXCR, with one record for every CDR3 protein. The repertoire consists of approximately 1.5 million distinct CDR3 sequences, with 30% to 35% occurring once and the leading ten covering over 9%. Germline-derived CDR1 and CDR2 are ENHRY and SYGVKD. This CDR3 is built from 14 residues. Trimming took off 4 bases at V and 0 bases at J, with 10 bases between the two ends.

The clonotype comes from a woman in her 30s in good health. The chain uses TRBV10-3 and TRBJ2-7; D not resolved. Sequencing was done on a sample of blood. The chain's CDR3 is CAISASGSSYEQYF. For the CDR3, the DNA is TGTGCCATCAGTGCCAGTGGATCCTCCTACGAGCAGTACTTC.